The T cell receptor (beta chain) described here comes from a study of blood T cell repertoires in COVID-19. Background on the study: The origin of the acute and convalescent COVID-19 samples was the United States, Italy and Spain.

The table came from immunoSEQ multiplex PCR; TCRdb's copy has only in-frame clones and leaves some out. The repertoire holds a few hundred thousand clones, approximately 81% seen once, with 5% to 7.5% in the top ten. Participants were placed into cohorts based on the clinical history they reported. V lost 0 bases and J 7 bases, leaving 14 bases between the germline ends. Per germline, CDR1 SGHNT and CDR2 YYREEE (reference sequence). The CDR3 length is 15 residues. The TCR originated in a woman in her 50s who had been exposed to COVID-19. The chain couples TRBV5-4 to TRBJ2-1; a possible D gene is TRBD2 (6 bases). Sequencing used PBMCs or T cells enriched from blood (not recorded which). DNA for the CDR3: TGTGCCAGCAGCTTGGTAGGAGGGGCCCGAAATGAGCAGTTCTTC. It translates to CASSLVGGARNEQFF.